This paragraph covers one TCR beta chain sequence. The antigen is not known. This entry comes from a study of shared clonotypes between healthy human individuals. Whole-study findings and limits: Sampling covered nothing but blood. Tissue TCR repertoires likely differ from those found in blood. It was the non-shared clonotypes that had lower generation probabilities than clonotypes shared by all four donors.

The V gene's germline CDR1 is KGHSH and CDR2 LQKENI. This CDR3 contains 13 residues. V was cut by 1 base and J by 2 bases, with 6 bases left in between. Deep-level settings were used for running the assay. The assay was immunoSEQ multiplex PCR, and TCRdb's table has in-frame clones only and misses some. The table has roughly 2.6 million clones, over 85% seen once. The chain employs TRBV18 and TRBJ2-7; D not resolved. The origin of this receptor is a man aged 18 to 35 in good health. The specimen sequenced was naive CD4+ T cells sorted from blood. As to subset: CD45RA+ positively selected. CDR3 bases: TGTGCCAGCTCACCACGGGTAGCCTACGAGCAGTACTTC. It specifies CASSPRVAYEQYF.